Detailed here is one T cell receptor (beta chain). These data belong to a study of shared clonotypes between healthy human individuals. Caucasian adults living in Nashville, Tennessee, provided all samples. Into CD45RA+ naive and CD45RA-negative memory subsets, the CD4+ cells were split. Assay: immunoSEQ multiplex PCR; the TCRdb copy retains only in-frame clones and omits some. The sample includes 2 million to 3 million clones, around 90% seen only once; the top ten take around 0.14%. The clonotype comes from a young man in good health. The sample was naive CD4+ T cells sorted from blood. Indicated subset: CD45RA+ positively selected.

For the CDR3, the DNA is TGTGCCAGCAGGCCCTACGAGCAGTACTTC. Residues: CASRPYEQYF. The chain recombines TRBV2 with TRBJ2-7; D is uncertain. From germline, CDR1 is SNHLY and CDR2 FYNNEI. Trimming pared 6 bases from V and 2 bases from J, leaving 2 bases between. This CDR3 comprises 10 residues.